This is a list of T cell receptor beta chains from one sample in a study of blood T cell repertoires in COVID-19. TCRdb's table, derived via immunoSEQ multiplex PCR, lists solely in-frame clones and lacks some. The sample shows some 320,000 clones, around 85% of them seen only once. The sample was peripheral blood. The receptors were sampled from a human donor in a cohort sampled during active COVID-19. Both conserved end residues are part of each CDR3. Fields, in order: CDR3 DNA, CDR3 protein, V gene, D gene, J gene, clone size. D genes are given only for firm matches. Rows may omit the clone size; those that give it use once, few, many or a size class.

CDR3 DNA: TGTGCCAGCAGTGTGGCGGGGAACAAAAACATTCAGTACTTC; CDR3 protein: CASSVAGNKNIQYF; V gene: TRBV2; D gene: NA; J gene: TRBJ2-4; clone size: few
CDR3 DNA: TGTGCCAGCTCCCGGGGACAGAACTACGAGCAGTACTTC; CDR3 protein: CASSRGQNYEQYF; V gene: TRBV6-5; D gene: TRBD1; J gene: TRBJ2-7; clone size: NA
CDR3 DNA: TGTGCCAGCAGCCCGACCCGGGACAGTATCATCGTCGACAATGAGCAGTTCTTC; CDR3 protein: CASSPTRDSIIVDNEQFF; V gene: TRBV9; D gene: TRBD1; J gene: TRBJ2-1; clone size: NA
CDR3 DNA: TGTGCCAGCAGCCAAGGGTGGGGGGGAAGAAACACAGATACGCAGTATTTT; CDR3 protein: CASSQGWGGRNTDTQYF; V gene: TRBV14; D gene: TRBD2; J gene: TRBJ2-3; clone size: NA
CDR3 DNA: TGTGCCAGCAGCGTAGGTTACTCTGCCTACAATGAGCAGTTCTTC; CDR3 protein: CASSVGYSAYNEQFF; V gene: TRBV9; D gene: NA; J gene: TRBJ2-1; clone size: NA
CDR3 DNA: TGTGCCAGCAGCCGGACAGGGAATGAGCAGTACTTC; CDR3 protein: CASSRTGNEQYF; V gene: TRBV6-5; D gene: TRBD1; J gene: TRBJ2-7; clone size: NA
CDR3 DNA: TGTGCCAGCAGTTTCGCGGATACGCAGTATTTT; CDR3 protein: CASSFADTQYF; V gene: TRBV12-3/TRBV12-4; D gene: NA; J gene: TRBJ2-3; clone size: NA
CDR3 DNA: TGTGCCAGCAGCCCCGGACCCAGCGGTGCGCAGTACTTC; CDR3 protein: CASSPGPSGAQYF; V gene: TRBV7-3; D gene: NA; J gene: TRBJ2-7; clone size: many
CDR3 DNA: TGTGCCAGCAGTCCGGGACTCTTTAATGAAAAACTGTTTTTT; CDR3 protein: CASSPGLFNEKLFF; V gene: TRBV6-5; D gene: NA; J gene: TRBJ1-4; clone size: NA
CDR3 DNA: TGCGCCAGCCGTTACGGAGTAAATCAGCCCCAGCATTTT; CDR3 protein: CASRYGVNQPQHF; V gene: TRBV5-1; D gene: NA; J gene: TRBJ1-5; clone size: NA
CDR3 DNA: TGCGCCAGCAGCCGGGGGAAAGGTAACACCGGGGAGCTGTTTTTT; CDR3 protein: CASSRGKGNTGELFF; V gene: TRBV10-2; D gene: NA; J gene: TRBJ2-2; clone size: NA
CDR3 DNA: TGTGCCAGCAGCAGCTCCGGGACAGACTCTGGAAACACCATATATTTT; CDR3 protein: CASSSSGTDSGNTIYF; V gene: TRBV5-5; D gene: TRBD1; J gene: TRBJ1-3; clone size: NA
CDR3 DNA: TGTGCCACCAGCCGGACAGGGGCCGAGACCCAGTACTTC; CDR3 protein: CATSRTGAETQYF; V gene: TRBV15; D gene: TRBD1; J gene: TRBJ2-5; clone size: NA
CDR3 DNA: TGCGCCAGCAGCTTTCGGGACAGGGGGTACAATGAGCAGTTCTTC; CDR3 protein: CASSFRDRGYNEQFF; V gene: TRBV5-1; D gene: TRBD1; J gene: TRBJ2-1; clone size: NA
CDR3 DNA: TGTGCCAGCAGTTACTCAGAGGGGGCTGATGGCTACACCTTC; CDR3 protein: CASSYSEGADGYTF; V gene: TRBV6-5; D gene: TRBD1; J gene: TRBJ1-2; clone size: NA
CDR3 DNA: TGTGCCAGCAGTGACAGTTTGAACACCATATATTTT; CDR3 protein: CASSDSLNTIYF; V gene: TRBV28; D gene: NA; J gene: TRBJ1-3; clone size: NA
CDR3 DNA: TGTGCCAGCAGTTACGGGGGGGCCCCGGCAGATACGCAGTATTTT; CDR3 protein: CASSYGGAPADTQYF; V gene: TRBV6-5; D gene: NA; J gene: TRBJ2-3; clone size: NA
CDR3 DNA: TGCGCCAGCAGGGGGACTAGCGGGGGGTGGATCTTC; CDR3 protein: CASRGTSGGWIF; V gene: TRBV10-2; D gene: TRBD2; J gene: TRBJ2-1; clone size: few
CDR3 DNA: TGTGCCTGGAGTGTAATGAGTCCTACCAAAAACATTCAGTACTTC; CDR3 protein: CAWSVMSPTKNIQYF; V gene: TRBV30; D gene: NA; J gene: TRBJ2-4; clone size: NA
CDR3 DNA: TGTGCCAGCAGCTTCGGTCGTCCTACTAATTCACCCCTCCACTTT; CDR3 protein: CASSFGRPTNSPLHF; V gene: TRBV11-1; D gene: NA; J gene: TRBJ1-6; clone size: NA
CDR3 DNA: TGTGCCAGCAGCATGGGACAGGGCGGCACAGATACGCAGTATTTT; CDR3 protein: CASSMGQGGTDTQYF; V gene: TRBV11-3; D gene: TRBD1; J gene: TRBJ2-3; clone size: NA
CDR3 DNA: TGTGCCAGCAGTTTAGGGGGCCGGGAGCTGTTTTTT; CDR3 protein: CASSLGGRELFF; V gene: TRBV27; D gene: NA; J gene: TRBJ2-2; clone size: NA
CDR3 DNA: TGTGCCACCAGCCCCCGGGACAGTATCTACAATGAGCAGTTCTTC; CDR3 protein: CATSPRDSIYNEQFF; V gene: TRBV24-1; D gene: TRBD1; J gene: TRBJ2-1; clone size: NA
CDR3 DNA: TGTGCCAGCAGCCGACAGAGCACAGATACGCAGTATTTT; CDR3 protein: CASSRQSTDTQYF; V gene: TRBV3-1/TRBV3-2; D gene: NA; J gene: TRBJ2-3; clone size: NA
CDR3 DNA: TGTGCCAGTAGTCCAGCTAACTATGGCTACACCTTC; CDR3 protein: CASSPANYGYTF; V gene: TRBV19; D gene: NA; J gene: TRBJ1-2; clone size: NA
CDR3 DNA: TGTGCCAGCAGTGCAAAAGCCCGAGGAGGAGACCACTCTGGAAACACCATATATTTT; CDR3 protein: CASSAKARGGDHSGNTIYF; V gene: TRBV6-1; D gene: NA; J gene: TRBJ1-3; clone size: NA
CDR3 DNA: TGTGCCAGCAGCCCTGGGAGGGGAAACACCATATATTTT; CDR3 protein: CASSPGRGNTIYF; V gene: TRBV3-1/TRBV3-2; D gene: NA; J gene: TRBJ1-3; clone size: NA
CDR3 DNA: TGTGCCAGCAGTAAAGACGGGAGAAACTACGAGCAGTACTTC; CDR3 protein: CASSKDGRNYEQYF; V gene: TRBV27; D gene: NA; J gene: TRBJ2-7; clone size: NA
CDR3 DNA: TGTGCCAGCAGTACTACTAGGACAGGGCAGCCCCAGCATTTT; CDR3 protein: CASSTTRTGQPQHF; V gene: TRBV2; D gene: TRBD1; J gene: TRBJ1-5; clone size: few
CDR3 DNA: TGTGCCAGCAGTGGAGTACTAGCGGGGGGTTCCTACGAGCAGTACTTC; CDR3 protein: CASSGVLAGGSYEQYF; V gene: TRBV6-1; D gene: TRBD2; J gene: TRBJ2-7; clone size: NA
CDR3 DNA: TGTGCCAGCAGTGAAGCAAACCGAGCGAATCAGCCCCAGCATTTT; CDR3 protein: CASSEANRANQPQHF; V gene: TRBV2; D gene: NA; J gene: TRBJ1-5; clone size: NA
CDR3 DNA: TGTGCCAGCAGGGCCGGGACAGGGGAGGGTGAAGCTTTCTTT; CDR3 protein: CASRAGTGEGEAFF; V gene: TRBV5-4; D gene: TRBD1; J gene: TRBJ1-1; clone size: once
CDR3 DNA: TGTGCCAGCAGCTTGGGGGAGAGAAACACCATATATTTT; CDR3 protein: CASSLGERNTIYF; V gene: TRBV5-4; D gene: NA; J gene: TRBJ1-3; clone size: NA
CDR3 DNA: TGTGCCAGCAGCTCAAAGCCGGGACTAGCGGGGGGTTCTACGCAGTATTTT; CDR3 protein: CASSSKPGLAGGSTQYF; V gene: TRBV9; D gene: TRBD2; J gene: TRBJ2-3; clone size: NA
CDR3 DNA: TGTGCCAGCAGCGCCTTTCAGGGGCCCCTCCACTTT; CDR3 protein: CASSAFQGPLHF; V gene: TRBV5-4; D gene: NA; J gene: TRBJ1-6; clone size: NA
CDR3 DNA: TGTGCCAGCAGCGCCTCCCTGACAGGGACCTTCTTAGCCAAAAACATTCAGTACTTC; CDR3 protein: CASSASLTGTFLAKNIQYF; V gene: TRBV5-4; D gene: TRBD1; J gene: TRBJ2-4; clone size: NA
CDR3 DNA: TGTGCTAGTGGTTCCAGGACTGGAGATACGCAGTATTTT; CDR3 protein: CASGSRTGDTQYF; V gene: TRBV12-5; D gene: NA; J gene: TRBJ2-3; clone size: NA
CDR3 DNA: TGTGCCAGCTCACCACGTGGGGCAAATATGAATTCACCCCTCCACTTT; CDR3 protein: CASSPRGANMNSPLHF; V gene: TRBV18; D gene: NA; J gene: TRBJ1-6; clone size: NA
CDR3 DNA: TGTGCCAGCAGGCACGGACTTAGGACAGCCGATGGCTACACCTTC; CDR3 protein: CASRHGLRTADGYTF; V gene: TRBV6-5; D gene: NA; J gene: TRBJ1-2; clone size: NA
CDR3 DNA: TGTGCCAGCAGTTACAACACCTACAATGAGCAGTTCTTC; CDR3 protein: CASSYNTYNEQFF; V gene: TRBV6-2/TRBV6-3; D gene: NA; J gene: TRBJ2-1; clone size: many
CDR3 DNA: TGTGCCAGCAGCGTAGACCCGGACACCGGGGAGCTGTTTTTT; CDR3 protein: CASSVDPDTGELFF; V gene: TRBV9; D gene: NA; J gene: TRBJ2-2; clone size: few
CDR3 DNA: TGTGCCAGCTCACCACGAGCAGGGAGGGACACCATATATTTT; CDR3 protein: CASSPRAGRDTIYF; V gene: TRBV18; D gene: NA; J gene: TRBJ1-3; clone size: NA
CDR3 DNA: TGTGCCAGTACCCCGAACCGGGACAGAGTCTATGGCTACACCTTC; CDR3 protein: CASTPNRDRVYGYTF; V gene: TRBV19; D gene: TRBD1; J gene: TRBJ1-2; clone size: NA
CDR3 DNA: TGCGCCAGCAGGCCTCGGACAGGGGTTTTGAATGAGCAGTTCTTC; CDR3 protein: CASRPRTGVLNEQFF; V gene: TRBV4-1; D gene: TRBD1; J gene: TRBJ2-1; clone size: NA
CDR3 DNA: TGTGCCTGCCGACTAGCGGGGGGGAATACGCAGTATTTT; CDR3 protein: CACRLAGGNTQYF; V gene: TRBV6-5; D gene: TRBD2; J gene: TRBJ2-3; clone size: NA
CDR3 DNA: TGTGCCAGCAGCTTGAGGGACAGGAGTTATGGCTACACCTTC; CDR3 protein: CASSLRDRSYGYTF; V gene: TRBV5-5; D gene: TRBD1; J gene: TRBJ1-2; clone size: NA
CDR3 DNA: TGTGCCAGCAAGGGACAGAAACTCACCGGGGAGCTGTTTTTT; CDR3 protein: CASKGQKLTGELFF; V gene: TRBV6-5; D gene: TRBD1; J gene: TRBJ2-2; clone size: NA
CDR3 DNA: TGTGCCAGCAGCAAAGTACCCCATGCCGCGGGGGGGCGGGAGCAGTACTTC; CDR3 protein: CASSKVPHAAGGREQYF; V gene: TRBV21-1; D gene: NA; J gene: TRBJ2-7; clone size: NA
CDR3 DNA: TGTGCCAGCAGCCGGGCCCGATGGGAGACCCAGTACTTC; CDR3 protein: CASSRARWETQYF; V gene: TRBV3-1/TRBV3-2; D gene: NA; J gene: TRBJ2-5; clone size: NA
CDR3 DNA: TGTGCCAGCAGTACACAGGGCGGTACTGAAGCTTTCTTT; CDR3 protein: CASSTQGGTEAFF; V gene: TRBV6-4; D gene: NA; J gene: TRBJ1-1; clone size: NA
CDR3 DNA: TGTGCCAGCACCGACCGGGAGCGGGGGCTGGGGGAGACCCAGTACTTC; CDR3 protein: CASTDRERGLGETQYF; V gene: TRBV6-6; D gene: TRBD2; J gene: TRBJ2-5; clone size: once
CDR3 DNA: TGTGCCAGTAGTAGGTCGGTGGCTGAAGCTTTCTTT; CDR3 protein: CASSRSVAEAFF; V gene: TRBV19; D gene: NA; J gene: TRBJ1-1; clone size: few
CDR3 DNA: TGTGCCAGCAGAGGAACAGGAATTGGTGGCTACACCTTC; CDR3 protein: CASRGTGIGGYTF; V gene: TRBV12-3/TRBV12-4; D gene: NA; J gene: TRBJ1-2; clone size: NA
CDR3 DNA: TGTGCCAGCAGTTCCCCCGCCGCCCGGCGGACCATATATTTT; CDR3 protein: CASSSPAARRTIYF; V gene: TRBV6-5; D gene: NA; J gene: TRBJ1-3; clone size: NA
CDR3 DNA: TGTGCCAGCAGTTCCCGCGGAGATACGCAGTATTTT; CDR3 protein: CASSSRGDTQYF; V gene: TRBV27; D gene: NA; J gene: TRBJ2-3; clone size: NA
CDR3 DNA: TGTGCCAGCAGCTTAGATCGGGGGGATAACTATGGCTACACCTTC; CDR3 protein: CASSLDRGDNYGYTF; V gene: TRBV7-9; D gene: NA; J gene: TRBJ1-2; clone size: NA
CDR3 DNA: TGTGCCAGCAGCTTTAACGCGCCAACTAATGAAAAACTGTTTTTT; CDR3 protein: CASSFNAPTNEKLFF; V gene: TRBV5-5; D gene: NA; J gene: TRBJ1-4; clone size: NA